Sequencing of this TCR beta chain was carried out in a study of CD8 T cells in ankylosing spondylitis. Study-wide findings and caveats: For ankylosing spondylitis blood, a TCR beta motif of several highly homologous variants appeared characteristic. Earlier studies detected some motif variants in reactive arthritis synovial fluid and blood. Disease-linked clones were CD8+ and relatively rare in peripheral blood.

The ends lost 7 bases at V and 4 bases at J; junction bases unmatched: 7. This CDR3 has 14 residues. CDR1 and CDR2 (germline): MNHNS, SASEGT. To note about this clonotype: Its antigen is currently unknown.

Libraries of TCR beta came from quantitative 5'-RACE with molecular barcodes. TCRdb analysed the 5' RACE reads with MiXCR anew, one entry per CDR3 protein. The sample holds around 320,000 distinct CDR3 sequences, less than 25% seen once. This sequence joins TRBV6-1 and TRBJ1-5; 7 bases align to TRBD1. Input material: blood, either unsorted or a sorted T cell fraction (not recorded which). This receptor was taken from a female donor with ankylosing spondylitis or in good health (not recorded which). This CDR3 reads CASTEQGWNQPQHF. The CDR3 nucleotides read TGTGCCAGCACCGAACAGGGGTGGAATCAGCCCCAGCATTTT.